The 18 T cell receptor beta chains in this list originate from one sample, sequenced in a study of T-cell reconstitution after alpha-beta-depleted transplantation in children. Unique molecular identifiers featured in how the TCRbeta library was prepared. Using its own MiXCR run on the PCR reads, TCRdb lists one record per CDR3 protein. In the table there are roughly 570,000 distinct CDR3 sequences, more than 20% of which are singletons. Sequences were derived from PBMCs, sampled before TCRalphabeta/CD19-depleted stem cell transplant. The receptors shown here come from a boy younger than two with Wiskott-Aldrich syndrome, due to receive a stem cell transplant.

This clonotype was found a few times. The V call is TRBV28, the J call TRBJ2-3, with 7 bases identical to TRBD1. The germline V gene encodes CDR1 MDHEN and CDR2 SYDVKM. Trimming at V came to 6 bases and at J to 6 bases, leaving 9 bases not matched to a gene. The CDR3 is 14 residues long. Here the CDR3 reads CASSRRGRPDTQYF. In DNA, the CDR3 is TGTGCCAGCAGCCGAAGGGGGCGACCCGATACGCAGTATTTT.

This clonotype was counted between two and nine times. The chain has TRBV5-1 and TRBJ2-7, with 10 bases that match TRBD2. This CDR3 has 15 amino acids. Per germline, CDR1 SGHRS and CDR2 YFSETQ. V shed 4 bases, J shed 3 bases, and the junction held 7 bases outside the gene matches. Here the CDR3 reads CASSAGTSDFYEQYF. The CDR3 bases are TGCGCCAGCAGCGCGGGGACTAGCGATTTCTACGAGCAGTACTTC.

The rearrangement joins TRBV3-1 to TRBJ2-5; TRBD2 might be the D (6 bases). Germline CDR1 reads LGHDT; CDR2 reads YNNKEL (reference sequence). V was shortened by 0 bases and J by 4 bases, with 12 bases between the two germline ends. This CDR3 contains 15 residues. CDR3 DNA sequence: TGTGCCAGCAGCCAAGATTCGACTAGTGGAGAGACCCAGTACTTC. Its translation is CASSQDSTSGETQYF.

This clonotype was seen more than once but under ten times. The J gene is TRBJ2-6, the V gene TRBV24-1; D may be TRBD1 (6 bases). Germline V gene lookup returns CDR1 KGHDR and CDR2 SFDVKD. The V end was cut by 4 bases, the J end by 0 bases, with 12 bases between. The CDR3 covers 17 residues. Here the CDR3 reads CATSETGSRSGANVLTF. CDR3 in DNA: TGTGCCACCAGTGAAACAGGGTCCCGCTCTGGGGCCAACGTCCTGACTTTC.

As regards this clonotype: Relative to the germline gene, one junction end is altered; a read error may explain this. The chain couples TRBV5-1 to TRBJ1-1; 7 bases line up with TRBD1. Germline loops: CDR1 SGHRS, CDR2 YFSETQ. The CDR3 runs to 14 residues. The CDR3 sequence: CASSLEGANTEAFF. In nucleotides, the CDR3 is TGCGCCAGCAGTTTGGAGGGGGCGAACACTGAAGCTTTCTTT.

The chain joins TRBV11-1 to TRBJ2-1; 10 bases fit TRBD2. Germline-derived CDR1 and CDR2 are SGHAT and FQDESV (reference sequence). After removal of 7 bases from V and 3 bases from J, the junction contained 18 bases not matched to a gene. The CDR3 runs to 19 residues. In DNA form, the CDR3 reads TGTGCCAGCACCACACAAGGGACTAGCGCACAAAGGAGCTACAATGAGCAGTTCTTC. This translates into CASTTQGTSAQRSYNEQFF.

This clonotype has just one count. The J gene is TRBJ2-3, the V gene TRBV20-1; no clear D. V was pared by 6 bases and J by 0 bases, with 10 bases between. The CDR3 sequence is 13 residues long. Germline CDR1 DFQATT, CDR2 SNEGSKA (reference sequence). The CDR3 coding sequence is TGCAGTGCCACTTTTACTAGCACAGATACGCAGTATTTT. The encoded protein is CSATFTSTDTQYF.

The rearrangement uses TRBV3-1 and TRBJ2-1; TRBD2 might be the D (6 bases). The V gene lost 1 base and the J gene lost 0 bases, with 13 bases spanning the gap. Germline CDR1 reads LGHDT; CDR2 reads YNNKEL (reference sequence). This CDR3 has 17 amino acids. The CDR3 protein is CASSQGFGGSSYNEQFF. CDR3 DNA sequence: TGTGCCAGCAGCCAAGGTTTCGGGGGTTCCTCCTACAATGAGCAGTTCTTC.

This rearrangement joins TRBV5-5 to TRBJ2-5; D is undetermined. V gave up 1 base and J gave up 5 bases, with 9 bases separating them. The V gene's germline CDR1 is SGHKS and CDR2 YYEKEE (reference sequence). The CDR3 spans 13 residues. The CDR3 DNA sequence: TGTGCCAGCAGCTTGTCGGATTTTGAGACCCAGTACTTC. Translation gives CASSLSDFETQYF.

The chain uses TRBV11-1 and TRBJ2-2, with TRBD2 matching 10 bases. CDR1 is SGHAT and CDR2 is FQDESV in the germline V gene (reference sequence). The CDR3 is made up of 14 amino acids. V lost 4 bases to trimming and J lost 6 bases; unmatched junction nucleotides: 2. The CDR3 is CASSWGLASGELFF. Here the CDR3 DNA reads TGTGCCAGCAGCTGGGGACTAGCGTCCGGGGAGCTGTTTTTT.

This sequence joins TRBV29-1 and TRBJ2-1; weak D call: TRBD1 (7 bases). CDR1 is SQVTM and CDR2 is ANQGSEA in the germline V gene. With 1 base removed from V and 9 bases from J, the gap between germline ends came to 13 bases. The CDR3 sequence is 13 residues long. CDR3 sequence reads: CSVEGYRGGEQFF. The CDR3 DNA reads as TGCAGCGTTGAAGGGTACAGGGGAGGTGAGCAGTTCTTC.

The chain couples TRBV11-1 to TRBJ2-5; a possible D gene is TRBD2 (6 bases). The CDR3 spans 18 residues. Germline lookup yields CDR1 SGHAT and CDR2 FQDESV (reference sequence). The V and J ends lost 7 bases and 5 bases respectively, with 29 bases between them. In DNA, the CDR3 is TGTGCCAGCACCCCACGTAGCCTAGCGAAGGTGTGGCCGGAGACCCAGTACTTC. This gives the protein CASTPRSLAKVWPETQYF.

The rearrangement joins TRBV20-1 to TRBJ1-5, with D hard to call. V was pared by 4 bases and J by 4 bases, with 8 bases between. The CDR3 covers 12 residues. Germline assignment: CDR1 DFQATT and CDR2 SNEGSKA (reference sequence). As DNA, the CDR3 is TGCAGTGCTAACCAGTGTAATCAGCCCCAGCATTTT. Translation: CSANQCNQPQHF.

This chain links TRBV12-3 or TRBV12-4 with TRBJ1-2; D unclear. V lost 1 base and J lost 3, with 6 bases in between. The CDR3 spans 13 residues. CDR3 protein: CASSLDKYYGYTF. The CDR3 nucleotides read TGTGCCAGCAGTTTAGACAAGTACTATGGCTACACCTTC.

This clonotype turned up a few times. This chain connects TRBV6-5 to TRBJ2-5, with 10 bases that match TRBD2. Trimming cost V 4 bases and J 7 bases; bases outside gene matches: 9. This CDR3 is 15 amino acids long. Germline V gene lookup returns CDR1 MNHEY and CDR2 SVGAGI. The CDR3 is CASSFGAGGGWTQYF. CDR3 nucleotide sequence: TGTGCCAGCAGTTTCGGAGCGGGAGGGGGGTGGACCCAGTACTTC.

This clonotype was detected a few times. V usage is TRBV28 and J usage is TRBJ1-1; tentatively, D is TRBD1 (6 bases). The CDR3 has 15 amino acids. V was clipped by 7 bases and J by 5 bases, with 20 bases between them. Germline CDR1 is MDHEN and CDR2 is SYDVKM. In DNA, the CDR3 is TGTGCCAGCATGTCCAATGGGGGGGGCCGTACTGAAGCTTTCTTT. It yields the protein CASMSNGGGRTEAFF. Full variable domain (remainder filled in from reference TRBV28 and TRBJ1-1): DVKVTQSSRYLVKRTGEKVFLECVQDMDHENMFWYRQDPGLGLRLIYFSYDVKMKEKGDIPEGYSVSREKKERFSLILESASTNQTSMYLCASMSNGGGRTEAFFGQGTRLTVV.

This clonotype was seen a handful of times. The CDR3 nucleotides read TGTGCCAGCACCCTGCGACTAGCGGGAAAATACAATGAGCAGTTCTTC. Its translation: CASTLRLAGKYNEQFF. The chain couples TRBV12-3 or TRBV12-4 to TRBJ2-1; TRBD2 aligns across 11 bases. The CDR3 totals 16 residues. After removal of 7 bases from V and 4 bases from J, the junction contained 9 bases not matched to a gene.

V and J are TRBV5-1 and TRBJ1-1, with a tentative D call TRBD1 (5 bases). Trimming stripped 4 bases from V and 4 bases from J, with 8 bases between. The CDR3 covers 12 residues. The germline CDR1 and CDR2 sequences are SGHRS and YFSETQ. This CDR3 reads CASSGGITEAFF. CDR3 nucleotides: TGCGCCAGCAGCGGGGGAATCACTGAAGCTTTCTTT.